Following are 12 T cell receptor beta chains from one sample sequenced in a study of blood T cell repertoires in COVID-19. TCRdb's table, derived via immunoSEQ multiplex PCR, lists solely in-frame clones and lacks some. The table lists 150,000 to 200,000 clones, about four fifths of them singletons. Material: peripheral blood. The receptors come from a woman between 35 and 50 years old with acute or convalescent COVID-19.

This clone has a single count. V is TRBV7-2 and J is TRBJ1-4, with D tentatively TRBD1 (6 bases). The V end lost 2 bases, the J end lost 8 bases, and 12 bases lay between the germline ends. Germline lookup yields CDR1 SGHTA and CDR2 FQGNSA. The CDR3 runs to 14 residues. The CDR3 spells CASSLLWTAEKLFF. In DNA, the CDR3 is TGTGCCAGCAGCTTACTTTGGACAGCGGAAAAACTGTTTTTT.

The chain combines TRBV2 with TRBJ2-3; the D is unclear. The germline V and J ends were trimmed by 7 bases and 0 bases, with 5 bases remaining between them. Germline values: CDR1 SNHLY, CDR2 FYNNEI. The CDR3 has 12 amino acids. The CDR3 sequence: CASTPSTDTQYF. CDR3 DNA sequence: TGTGCCAGCACTCCGAGCACAGATACGCAGTATTTT.

J is TRBJ2-7 and V is TRBV19; D possibly corresponds to TRBD1 (6 bases). Between the trimmed V and J ends, which lost 4 bases and 11 bases, there was a span of 12 bases. CDR3 length equals 11 residues. Looked up from germline, CDR1 is LNHDA and CDR2 is SQIVND (reference sequence). As DNA, the CDR3 is TGTGCCAGTAGTACTACCGGGACAAAGTACTTC. This gives the protein CASSTTGTKYF. The full variable domain, its missing parts supplied by reference TRBV19 and TRBJ2-7, is DGGITQSPKYLFRKEGQNVTLSCEQNLNHDAMYWYRQDPGQGLRLIYYSQIVNDFQKGDIAEGYSVSREKKESFPLTVTSAQKNPTAFYLCASSTTGTKYFGPGTRLTVT.

The table lists this clone with a few counts. This chain joins TRBV5-6 and TRBJ1-5; a possible D gene is TRBD1 (5 bases). CDR3 length: 15 residues. The V gene lost 0 bases and the J gene lost 0 bases, with 7 bases spanning the gap. Germline-derived CDR1 and CDR2 are SGHDT and YYEEEE. CDR3 protein: CASSLEGYSNQPQHF. CDR3 coding DNA: TGTGCCAGCAGCTTGGAGGGGTATAGCAATCAGCCCCAGCATTTT.

The chain carries TRBV2 and TRBJ1-5, with D perhaps TRBD1 (6 bases). The V gene lost 8 bases and the J gene lost 2 bases, with 7 bases spanning the gap. CDR1 SNHLY and CDR2 FYNNEI come from the germline V gene. CDR3 length: 12 amino acids. The CDR3 DNA sequence: TGTGCCAGCTCAGGGGGCAATCAGCCCCAGCATTTT. Translated, it gives CASSGGNQPQHF.

The chain links TRBV19 to TRBJ1-1; TRBD1 aligns across 7 bases. CDR1 is LNHDA, CDR2 SQIVND, per germline (reference sequence). CDR3 length: 14 residues. With V trimmed by 4 bases and J by 10 bases, 12 bases remained unmatched. The CDR3 sequence: CASSKTGWRTGAFF. The DNA for the CDR3 is TGTGCCAGTAGTAAGACAGGGTGGCGCACCGGAGCTTTCTTT.

This chain connects TRBV7-9 to TRBJ2-7; 7 bases map to TRBD2. Trimming at V came to 5 bases and at J to 3 bases, leaving 1 base not matched to a gene. This CDR3 comprises 12 residues. CDR1 SEHNR and CDR2 FQNEAQ come from the germline V gene (reference sequence). The CDR3 protein is CASSAGDYEQYF. CDR3 DNA sequence: TGTGCCAGCAGCGCGGGGGACTACGAGCAGTACTTC. The variable domain in full, completed from reference TRBV7-9 and TRBJ2-7, reads DTGVSQNPRHKITKRGQNVTFRCDPISEHNRLYWYRQTLGQGPEFLTYFQNEAQLEKSRLLSDRFSAERPKGSFSTLEIQRTEQGDSAMYLCASSAGDYEQYFGPGTRLTVT.

The rearrangement uses TRBV5-1 and TRBJ2-7, with D hard to call. The V and J ends lost 0 bases and 3 bases respectively, with 13 bases between them. Germline V gives CDR1 SGHRS, CDR2 YFSETQ. CDR3 length: 15 amino acids. CDR3 coding DNA: TGCGCCAGCAGCTTGGGTTCCTCGCGGTACTACGAGCAGTACTTC. Translated, it gives CASSLGSSRYYEQYF. The variable domain in full, with the rest retrieved from reference TRBV5-1 and TRBJ2-7, is KAGVTQTPRYLIKTRGQQVTLSCSPISGHRSVSWYQQTPGQGLQFLFEYFSETQRNKGNFPGRFSGRQFSNSRSEMNVSTLELGDSALYLCASSLGSSRYYEQYFGPGTRLTVT.

The chain uses TRBV27 and TRBJ1-5, with 7 bases fitting TRBD1. Germline V gene sequence: CDR1 MNHEY, CDR2 SMNVEV (reference sequence). This CDR3 spans 17 amino acids. V lost 5 bases to trimming and J lost 7 bases; unmatched junction nucleotides: 17. The CDR3 loop reads CASSTEYLRQGQQPQHF. The CDR3 bases are TGTGCCAGCAGTACCGAATACCTGAGACAGGGACAGCAGCCCCAGCATTTT.

The chain couples TRBV15 to TRBJ2-7; 7 bases are shared with TRBD2. V was pared by 5 bases and J by 5 bases, with 12 bases of the junction left unmatched. Germline V gene lookup returns CDR1 LNHNV and CDR2 YYDKDF (reference sequence). The CDR3 loop spans 15 amino acids. CDR3 nucleotide sequence: TGTGCCACCAGCCCGATGGGGGGACTATCCCACGAGCAGTACTTC. Encoded protein: CATSPMGGLSHEQYF. The entire variable domain, with the rest obtained from reference TRBV15 and TRBJ2-7, is as follows: DAMVIQNPRYQVTQFGKPVTLSCSQTLNHNVMYWYQQKSSQAPKLLFHYYDKDFNNEADTPDNFQSRRPNTSFCFLDIRSPGLGDTAMYLCATSPMGGLSHEQYFGPGTRLTVT.

A single count supports this clone. The rearrangement uses TRBV27 and TRBJ1-2; D possibly corresponds to TRBD1 (5 bases). Trimming removed 6 bases from V and 3 bases from J, with 14 bases in between. Per the germline V gene, CDR1 is MNHEY and CDR2 is SMNVEV (reference sequence). The CDR3 totals 14 residues. CDR3 residues: CASRVGLGHYGYTF. The CDR3 nucleotides read TGTGCCAGCAGGGTGGGTTTGGGGCACTATGGCTACACCTTC.

The chain is built from TRBV28 and TRBJ1-1; 7 bases are shared with TRBD1. Trimming cost V 4 bases and J 11 bases; bases outside gene matches: 16. Germline loops: CDR1 MDHEN, CDR2 SYDVKM. CDR3 size: 15 residues. CDR3 in amino acids: CASSSTGLPLVVAFF. The CDR3 coding sequence is TGTGCCAGCAGTTCGACAGGGTTACCCCTTGTGGTCGCTTTCTTT.